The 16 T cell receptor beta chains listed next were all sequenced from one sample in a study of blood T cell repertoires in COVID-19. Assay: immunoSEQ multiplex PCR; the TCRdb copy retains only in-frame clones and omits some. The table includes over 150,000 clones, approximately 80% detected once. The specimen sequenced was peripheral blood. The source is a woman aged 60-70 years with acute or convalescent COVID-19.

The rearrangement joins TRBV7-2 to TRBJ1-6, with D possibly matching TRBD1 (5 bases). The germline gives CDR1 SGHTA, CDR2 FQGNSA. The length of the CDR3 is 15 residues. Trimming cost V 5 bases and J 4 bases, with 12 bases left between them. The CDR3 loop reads CASSPLTGYNSPLHF. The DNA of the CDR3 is TGTGCCAGCAGCCCATTAACAGGATATAATTCACCCCTCCACTTT.

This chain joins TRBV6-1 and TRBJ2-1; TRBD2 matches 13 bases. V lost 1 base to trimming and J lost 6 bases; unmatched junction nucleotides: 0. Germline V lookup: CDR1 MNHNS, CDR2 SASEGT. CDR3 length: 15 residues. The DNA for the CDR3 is TGTGCCAGCAGTGAAGGACTAGCGGGGGGCAATGAGCAGTTCTTC. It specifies CASSEGLAGGNEQFF.

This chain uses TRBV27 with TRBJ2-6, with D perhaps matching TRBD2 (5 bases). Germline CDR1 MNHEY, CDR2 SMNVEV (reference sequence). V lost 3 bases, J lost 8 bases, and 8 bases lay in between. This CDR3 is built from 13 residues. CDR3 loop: CASSFGETNVLTF. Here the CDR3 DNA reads TGTGCCAGCAGTTTCGGGGAAACCAACGTCCTGACTTTC.

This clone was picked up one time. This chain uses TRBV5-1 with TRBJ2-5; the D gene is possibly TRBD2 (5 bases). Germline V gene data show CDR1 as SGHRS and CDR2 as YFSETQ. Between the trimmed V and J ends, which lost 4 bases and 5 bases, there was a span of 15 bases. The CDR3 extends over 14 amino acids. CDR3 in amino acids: CASSLQTSSETQYF. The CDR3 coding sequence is TGCGCCAGCAGCCTACAAACTAGTTCGGAGACCCAGTACTTC.

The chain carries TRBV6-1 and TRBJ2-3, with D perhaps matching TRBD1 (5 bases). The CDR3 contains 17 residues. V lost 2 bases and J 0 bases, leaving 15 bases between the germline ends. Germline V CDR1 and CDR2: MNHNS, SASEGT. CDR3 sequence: CASSEWSLGQSTDTQYF. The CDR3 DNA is TGTGCCAGCAGTGAATGGTCCTTAGGACAAAGCACAGATACGCAGTATTTT.

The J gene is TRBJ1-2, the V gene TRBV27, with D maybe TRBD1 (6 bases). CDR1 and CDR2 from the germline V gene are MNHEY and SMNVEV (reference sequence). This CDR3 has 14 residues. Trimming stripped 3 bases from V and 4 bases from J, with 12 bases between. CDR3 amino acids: CASSFQGQGYGYTF. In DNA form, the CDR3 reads TGTGCCAGCAGTTTTCAGGGGCAGGGCTATGGCTACACCTTC.

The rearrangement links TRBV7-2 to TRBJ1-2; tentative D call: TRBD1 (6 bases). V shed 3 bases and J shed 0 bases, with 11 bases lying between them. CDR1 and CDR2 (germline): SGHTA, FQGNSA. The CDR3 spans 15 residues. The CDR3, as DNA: TGTGCCAGCAGCTTCAGGGGCCCCACTAACTATGGCTACACCTTC. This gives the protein CASSFRGPTNYGYTF.

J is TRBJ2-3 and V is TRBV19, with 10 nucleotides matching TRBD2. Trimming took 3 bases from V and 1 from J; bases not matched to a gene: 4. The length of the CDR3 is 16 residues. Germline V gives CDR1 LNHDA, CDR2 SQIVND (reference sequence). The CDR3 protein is CASSIVTSGGTDTQYF. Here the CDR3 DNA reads TGTGCCAGTAGTATCGTTACTAGCGGGGGCACAGATACGCAGTATTTT.

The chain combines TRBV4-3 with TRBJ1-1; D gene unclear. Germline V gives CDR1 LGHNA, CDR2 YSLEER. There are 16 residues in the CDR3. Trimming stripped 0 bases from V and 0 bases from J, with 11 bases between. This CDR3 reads CASSQDRRELNTEAFF. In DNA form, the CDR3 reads TGCGCCAGCAGCCAAGATCGAAGGGAGTTGAACACTGAAGCTTTCTTT.

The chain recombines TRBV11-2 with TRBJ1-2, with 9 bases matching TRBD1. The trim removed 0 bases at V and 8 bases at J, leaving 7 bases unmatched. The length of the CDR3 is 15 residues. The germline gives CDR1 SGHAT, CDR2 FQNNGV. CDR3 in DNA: TGTGCCAGCAGCTTAGACCAGGGACAGGGAGGCGGCTACACCTTC. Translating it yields CASSLDQGQGGGYTF. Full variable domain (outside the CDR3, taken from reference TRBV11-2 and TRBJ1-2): EAGVAQSPRYKIIEKRQSVAFWCNPISGHATLYWYQQILGQGPKLLIQFQNNGVVDDSQLPKDRFSAERLKGVDSTLKIQPAKLEDSAVYLCASSLDQGQGGGYTFGSGTRLTVV.

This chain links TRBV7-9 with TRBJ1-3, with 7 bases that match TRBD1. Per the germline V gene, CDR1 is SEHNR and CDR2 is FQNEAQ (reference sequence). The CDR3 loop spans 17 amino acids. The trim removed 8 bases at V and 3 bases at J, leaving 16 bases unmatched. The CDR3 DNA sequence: TGTGCCAGCTACCCTTTGCCCCGACAGGGCCTTGGAAACACCATATATTTT. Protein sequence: CASYPLPRQGLGNTIYF.

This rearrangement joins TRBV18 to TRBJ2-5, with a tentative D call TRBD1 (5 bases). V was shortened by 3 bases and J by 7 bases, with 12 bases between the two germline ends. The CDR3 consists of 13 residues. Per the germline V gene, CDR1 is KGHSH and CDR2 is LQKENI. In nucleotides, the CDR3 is TGTGCCAGCTCACCCCCCCAGGGCATGACCCAGTACTTC. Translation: CASSPPQGMTQYF.

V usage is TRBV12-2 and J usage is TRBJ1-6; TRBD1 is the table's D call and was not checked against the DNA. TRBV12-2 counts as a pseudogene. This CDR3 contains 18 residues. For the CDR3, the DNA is TGTGCAAGTCGCGCCTCGGGACAGGGAGTAGGGTATAATTCACCCCTCCACTTT. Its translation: CASRASGQGVGYNSPLHF.

The chain's CDR3 is CATSDLTARNGTSNIQYF. CDR3 in DNA: TGTGCCACCAGTGATTTGACAGCCCGGAATGGAACTTCAAACATTCAGTACTTC. The V and J genes are TRBV24-1 and TRBJ2-4; D is unclear. Looked up from germline, CDR1 is KGHDR and CDR2 is SFDVKD. The CDR3 covers 18 residues. V lost 0 bases and J 6 bases, leaving 20 bases between the germline ends.

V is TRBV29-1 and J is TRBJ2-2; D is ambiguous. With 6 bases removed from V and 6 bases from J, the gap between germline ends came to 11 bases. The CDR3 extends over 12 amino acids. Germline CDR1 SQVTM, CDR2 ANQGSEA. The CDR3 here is CSVPEVPGELFF. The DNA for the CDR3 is TGCAGCGTCCCTGAGGTACCCGGGGAGCTGTTTTTT.

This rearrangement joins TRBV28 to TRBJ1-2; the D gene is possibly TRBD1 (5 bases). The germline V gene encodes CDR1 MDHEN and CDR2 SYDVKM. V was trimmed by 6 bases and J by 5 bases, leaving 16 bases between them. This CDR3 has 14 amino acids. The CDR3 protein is CASRQGGHLYGYTF. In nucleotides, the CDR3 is TGTGCCAGCAGGCAGGGTGGTCACCTTTATGGCTACACCTTC.